This T cell receptor beta chain emerged from a study of post-analysis software for immune sequencing data. Study background: Both relapsing-remitting and secondary progressive multiple sclerosis featured among the disease courses, as did progressive-relapsing multiple sclerosis.

Study observations and caveats: Four to six TRBV segments appeared more often in patients than in controls, and TRBV5-6, TRBV5-1 and TRBV20-1 were among these.

The TCR beta cDNA libraries carried unique molecular identifiers. Each batch of about 0.9 to 10 million T cells produced 400,000 to 650,000 cDNA molecules. TCRdb reprocessed the PCR reads via MiXCR and lists one record per CDR3 protein. The table has some 800,000 distinct CDR3 sequences, roughly 46% seen once. Worth noting for this clonotype: Its antigen is as yet unknown.

The CDR3 has 15 residues. Germline CDR1 LNHNV, CDR2 YYDKDF (reference sequence). V shed 5 bases and J 3 bases; nucleotides not matched to a gene: 10. The source material was blood. The clonotype comes from a girl between 10 and 17 years old with multiple sclerosis. The chain recombines TRBV15 with TRBJ2-7; 7 bases line up with TRBD2. The CDR3 DNA sequence: TGTGCCACCAGCGGTGGACTAAGGGAGGGCTACGAGCAGTACTTC. Its protein product is CATSGGLREGYEQYF.